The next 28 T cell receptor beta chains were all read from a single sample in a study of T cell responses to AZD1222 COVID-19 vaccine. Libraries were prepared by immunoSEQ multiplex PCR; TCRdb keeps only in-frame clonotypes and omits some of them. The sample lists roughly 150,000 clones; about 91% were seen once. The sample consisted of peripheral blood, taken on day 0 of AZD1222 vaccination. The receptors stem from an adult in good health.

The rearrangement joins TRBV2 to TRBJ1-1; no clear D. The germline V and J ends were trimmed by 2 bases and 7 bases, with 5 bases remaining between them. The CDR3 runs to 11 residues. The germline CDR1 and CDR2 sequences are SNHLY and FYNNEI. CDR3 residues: CASSEQIEAFF. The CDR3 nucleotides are TGTGCCAGCAGTGAACAGATTGAAGCTTTCTTT.

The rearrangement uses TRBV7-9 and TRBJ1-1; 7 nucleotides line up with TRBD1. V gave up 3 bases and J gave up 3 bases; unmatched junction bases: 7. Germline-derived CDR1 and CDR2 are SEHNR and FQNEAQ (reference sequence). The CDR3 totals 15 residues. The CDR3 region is CASSFRQGGDTEAFF. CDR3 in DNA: TGTGCCAGCAGCTTCCGACAGGGTGGGGACACTGAAGCTTTCTTT. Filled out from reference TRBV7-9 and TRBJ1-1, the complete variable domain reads DTGVSQNPRHKITKRGQNVTFRCDPISEHNRLYWYRQTLGQGPEFLTYFQNEAQLEKSRLLSDRFSAERPKGSFSTLEIQRTEQGDSAMYLCASSFRQGGDTEAFFGQGTRLTVV.

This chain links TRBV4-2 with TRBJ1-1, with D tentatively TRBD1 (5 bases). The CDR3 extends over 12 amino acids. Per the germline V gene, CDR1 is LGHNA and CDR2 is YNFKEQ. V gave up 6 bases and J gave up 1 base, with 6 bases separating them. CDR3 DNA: TGTGCCAGCAGTCAGGGGAACACTGAAGCTTTCTTT. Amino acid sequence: CASSQGNTEAFF.

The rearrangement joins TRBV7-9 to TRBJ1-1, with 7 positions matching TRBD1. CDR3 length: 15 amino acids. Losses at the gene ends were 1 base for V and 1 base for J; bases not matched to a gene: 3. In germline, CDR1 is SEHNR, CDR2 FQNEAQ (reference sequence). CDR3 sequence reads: CASSLENRGNTEAFF. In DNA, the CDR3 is TGTGCCAGCAGCTTAGAAAACAGGGGGAACACTGAAGCTTTCTTT.

The chain's CDR3 is CASSLGSGDGLGGYTF. CDR3 bases: TGTGCCAGCAGTTTAGGATCCGGGGACGGTCTGGGGGGCTACACCTTC. This rearrangement joins TRBV28 to TRBJ1-2, with a possible D match to TRBD1 (5 bases). Per the germline V gene, CDR1 is MDHEN and CDR2 is SYDVKM. The CDR3 sequence is 16 residues long. Trimming stripped 2 bases from V and 8 bases from J, with 21 bases between.

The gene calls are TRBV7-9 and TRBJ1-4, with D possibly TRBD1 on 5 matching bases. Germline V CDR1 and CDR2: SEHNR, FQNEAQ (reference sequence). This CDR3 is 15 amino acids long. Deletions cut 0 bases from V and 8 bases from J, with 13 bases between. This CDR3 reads CASSLAPGTREKLFF. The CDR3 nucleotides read TGTGCCAGCAGCTTAGCCCCAGGGACCAGGGAAAAACTGTTTTTT.

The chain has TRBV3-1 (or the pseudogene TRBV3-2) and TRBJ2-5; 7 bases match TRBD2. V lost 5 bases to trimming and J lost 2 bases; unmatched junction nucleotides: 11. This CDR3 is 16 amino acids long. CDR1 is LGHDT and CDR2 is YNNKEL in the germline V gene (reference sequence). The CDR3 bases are TGTGCCAGCAGCGTAGGCGGTAGCGGGTCGCAAGAGACCCAGTACTTC. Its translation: CASSVGGSGSQETQYF.

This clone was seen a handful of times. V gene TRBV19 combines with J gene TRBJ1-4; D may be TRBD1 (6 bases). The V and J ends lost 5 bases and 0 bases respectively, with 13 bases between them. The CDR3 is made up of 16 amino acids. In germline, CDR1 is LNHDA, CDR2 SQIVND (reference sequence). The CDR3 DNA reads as TGTGCCAGTAGTCCAAGACAGGCCGCAACTAATGAAAAACTGTTTTTT. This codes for CASSPRQAATNEKLFF.

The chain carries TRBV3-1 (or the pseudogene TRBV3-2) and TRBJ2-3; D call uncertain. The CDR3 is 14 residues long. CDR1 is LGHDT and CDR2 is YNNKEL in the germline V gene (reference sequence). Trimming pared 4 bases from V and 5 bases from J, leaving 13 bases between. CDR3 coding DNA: TGTGCCAGCAGCCTGAGCGCGGTAGGAGATACGCAGTATTTT. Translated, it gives CASSLSAVGDTQYF.

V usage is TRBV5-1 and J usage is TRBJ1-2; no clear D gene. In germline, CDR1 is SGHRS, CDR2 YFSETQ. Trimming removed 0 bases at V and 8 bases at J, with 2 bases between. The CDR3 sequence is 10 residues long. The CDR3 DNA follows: TGCGCCAGCAGCTTGGACGGCTACACCTTC. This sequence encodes CASSLDGYTF.

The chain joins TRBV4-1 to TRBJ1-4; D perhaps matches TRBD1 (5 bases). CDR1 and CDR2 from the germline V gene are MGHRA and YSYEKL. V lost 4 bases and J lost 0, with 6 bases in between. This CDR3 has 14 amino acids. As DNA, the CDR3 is TGCGCCAGCAGCCTGGGGCCAACTAATGAAAAACTGTTTTTT. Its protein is CASSLGPTNEKLFF.

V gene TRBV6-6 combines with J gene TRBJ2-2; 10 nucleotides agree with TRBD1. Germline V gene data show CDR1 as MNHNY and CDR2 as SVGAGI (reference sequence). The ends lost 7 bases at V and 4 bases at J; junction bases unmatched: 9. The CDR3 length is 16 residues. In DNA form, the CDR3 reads TGTGCCAGCACCCGTACTGGACAGGGGGGCACCGGGGAGCTGTTTTTT. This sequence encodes CASTRTGQGGTGELFF.

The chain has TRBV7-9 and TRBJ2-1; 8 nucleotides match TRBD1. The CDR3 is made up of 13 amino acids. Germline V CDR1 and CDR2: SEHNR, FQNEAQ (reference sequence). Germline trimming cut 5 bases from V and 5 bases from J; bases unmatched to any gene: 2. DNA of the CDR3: TGTGCCAGCAGCGGGACAGGAGACAATGAGCAGTTCTTC. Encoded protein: CASSGTGDNEQFF.

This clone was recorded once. The CDR3 DNA sequence: TGTGCCAGCAGTTACGAGTCTAGTAACGAGCAGTTCTTC. Translated: CASSYESSNEQFF. The V and J genes are TRBV6-5 and TRBJ2-1, with D hard to call. Trimming left V 2 bases short and J 10 bases short, with 12 bases between. This CDR3 has 13 amino acids. Germline values: CDR1 MNHEY, CDR2 SVGAGI.

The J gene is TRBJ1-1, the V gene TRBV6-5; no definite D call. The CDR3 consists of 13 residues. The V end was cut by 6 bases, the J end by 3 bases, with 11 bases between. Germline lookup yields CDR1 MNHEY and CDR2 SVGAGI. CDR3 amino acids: CASRIQRDTEAFF. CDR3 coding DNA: TGTGCCAGCAGAATACAGCGAGACACTGAAGCTTTCTTT.

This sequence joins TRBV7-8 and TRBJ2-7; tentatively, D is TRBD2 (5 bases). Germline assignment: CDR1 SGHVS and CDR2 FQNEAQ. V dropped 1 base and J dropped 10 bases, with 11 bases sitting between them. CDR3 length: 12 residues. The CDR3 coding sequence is TGTGCCAGCAGCTTAGGGGCTAGCCCCCAGTACTTC. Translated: CASSLGASPQYF.

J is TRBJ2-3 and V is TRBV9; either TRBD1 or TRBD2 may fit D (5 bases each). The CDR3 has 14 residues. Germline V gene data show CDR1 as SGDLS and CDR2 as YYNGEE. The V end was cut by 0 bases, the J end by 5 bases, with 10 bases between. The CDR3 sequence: CASSVGGVGDTQYF. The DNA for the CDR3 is TGTGCCAGCAGCGTAGGAGGGGTTGGAGATACGCAGTATTTT.

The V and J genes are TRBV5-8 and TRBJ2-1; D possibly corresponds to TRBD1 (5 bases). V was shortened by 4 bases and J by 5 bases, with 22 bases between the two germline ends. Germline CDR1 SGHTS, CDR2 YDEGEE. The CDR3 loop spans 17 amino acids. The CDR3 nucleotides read TGTGCCAGCAGCCGGGTTACAGGAATTGTGAGAAACAATGAGCAGTTCTTC. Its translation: CASSRVTGIVRNNEQFF.

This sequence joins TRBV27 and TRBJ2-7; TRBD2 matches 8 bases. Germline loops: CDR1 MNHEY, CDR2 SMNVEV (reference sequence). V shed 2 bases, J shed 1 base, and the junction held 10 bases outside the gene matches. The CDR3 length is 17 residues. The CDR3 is CASSLRGLVSSSYEQYF. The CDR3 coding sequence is TGTGCCAGCAGTTTACGGGGACTAGTAAGTAGTTCCTACGAGCAGTACTTC.

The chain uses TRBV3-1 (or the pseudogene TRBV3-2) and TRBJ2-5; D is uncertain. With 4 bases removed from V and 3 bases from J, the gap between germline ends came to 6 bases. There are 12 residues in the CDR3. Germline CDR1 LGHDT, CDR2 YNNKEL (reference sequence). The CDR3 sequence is CASSPEEETQYF. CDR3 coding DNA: TGTGCCAGCAGCCCAGAAGAAGAGACCCAGTACTTC.

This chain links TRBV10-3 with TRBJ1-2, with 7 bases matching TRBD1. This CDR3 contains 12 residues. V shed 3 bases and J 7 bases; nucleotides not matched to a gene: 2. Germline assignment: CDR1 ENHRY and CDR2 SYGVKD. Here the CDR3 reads CAISDSGGGYTF. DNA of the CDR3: TGTGCCATCAGTGACTCAGGGGGTGGCTACACCTTC.

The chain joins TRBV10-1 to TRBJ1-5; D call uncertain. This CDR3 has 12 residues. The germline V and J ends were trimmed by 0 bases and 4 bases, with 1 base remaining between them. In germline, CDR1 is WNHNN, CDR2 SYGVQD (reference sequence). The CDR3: CASSESNQPQHF. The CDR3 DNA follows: TGCGCCAGCAGTGAGTCAAATCAGCCCCAGCATTTT.

DNA for the CDR3: TGCAGCGTTGAAGGCAGATTGAACACTGAAGCTTTCTTT. It translates to CSVEGRLNTEAFF. The genes are TRBV29-1 and TRBJ1-1; D is unclear. V was trimmed by 1 base and J by 0 bases, leaving 6 bases between them. Germline V gene sequence: CDR1 SQVTM, CDR2 ANQGSEA. CDR3 length equals 13 residues.

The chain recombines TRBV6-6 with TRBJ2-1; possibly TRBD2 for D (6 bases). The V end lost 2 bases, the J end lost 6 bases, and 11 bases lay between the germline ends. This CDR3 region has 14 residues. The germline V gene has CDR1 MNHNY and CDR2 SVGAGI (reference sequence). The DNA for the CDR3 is TGTGCCAGCAGTTACGAGGGAGGAGGCAATGAGCAGTTCTTC. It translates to CASSYEGGGNEQFF.

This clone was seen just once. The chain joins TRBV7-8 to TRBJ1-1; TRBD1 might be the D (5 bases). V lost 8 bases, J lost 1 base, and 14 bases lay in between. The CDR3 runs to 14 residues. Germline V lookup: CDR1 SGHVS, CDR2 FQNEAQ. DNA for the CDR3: TGTGCCAGCGCCCGCCGGGGGGGGAACACTGAAGCTTTCTTT. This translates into CASARRGGNTEAFF.

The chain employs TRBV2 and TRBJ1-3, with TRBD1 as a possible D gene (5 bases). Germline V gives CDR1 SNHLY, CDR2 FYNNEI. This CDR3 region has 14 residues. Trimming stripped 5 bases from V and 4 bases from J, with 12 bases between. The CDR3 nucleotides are TGTGCCAGCAGTAGACAGCCGGGGGGAAACACCATATATTTT. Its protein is CASSRQPGGNTIYF.

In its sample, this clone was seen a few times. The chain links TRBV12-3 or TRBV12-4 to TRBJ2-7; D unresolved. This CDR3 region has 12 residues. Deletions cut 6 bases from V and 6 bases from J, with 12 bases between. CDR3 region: CASSPGPVEQYF. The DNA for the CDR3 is TGTGCCAGCAGCCCTGGACCGGTCGAGCAGTACTTC.

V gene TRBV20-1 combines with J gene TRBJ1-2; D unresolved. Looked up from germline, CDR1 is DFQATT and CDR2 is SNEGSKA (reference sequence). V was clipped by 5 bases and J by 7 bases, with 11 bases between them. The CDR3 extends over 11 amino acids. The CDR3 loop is CSAPRTAGYTF. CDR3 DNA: TGCAGTGCTCCTCGGACCGCTGGCTACACCTTC.